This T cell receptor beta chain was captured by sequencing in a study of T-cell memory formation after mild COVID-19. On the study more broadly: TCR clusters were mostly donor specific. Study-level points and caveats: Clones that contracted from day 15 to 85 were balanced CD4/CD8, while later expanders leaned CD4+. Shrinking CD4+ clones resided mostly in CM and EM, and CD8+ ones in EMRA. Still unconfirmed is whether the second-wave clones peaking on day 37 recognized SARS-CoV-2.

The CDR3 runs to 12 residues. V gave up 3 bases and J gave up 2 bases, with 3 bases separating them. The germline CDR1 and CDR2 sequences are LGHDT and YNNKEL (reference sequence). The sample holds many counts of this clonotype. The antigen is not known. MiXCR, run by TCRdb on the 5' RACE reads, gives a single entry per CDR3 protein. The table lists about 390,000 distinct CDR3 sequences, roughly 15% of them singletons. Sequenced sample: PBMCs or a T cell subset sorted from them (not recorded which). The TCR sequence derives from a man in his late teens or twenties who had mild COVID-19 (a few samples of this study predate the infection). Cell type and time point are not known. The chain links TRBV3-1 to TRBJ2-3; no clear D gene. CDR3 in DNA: TGTGCCAGCAGCCAGACCACAGATACGCAGTATTTT. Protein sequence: CASSQTTDTQYF.